The 6 T cell receptor beta chains below all came from one sample that was sequenced in a study of T cell responses to AZD1222 COVID-19 vaccine. Assay used: immunoSEQ multiplex PCR; TCRdb lists only in-frame clones, some missing. The sample contains 140,000 to 150,000 clones, 75% to 90% of which appear only once. The sequenced sample was peripheral blood, obtained on day 0 of AZD1222 vaccination. Receptors were obtained from an adult in good health.

The chain links TRBV28 to TRBJ1-5; D is unresolved. From germline, CDR1 is MDHEN and CDR2 SYDVKM. V was shortened by 6 bases and J by 1 base, with 7 bases between the two germline ends. This CDR3 has 13 amino acids. CDR3 region: CASSPVSNQPQHF. DNA for the CDR3: TGTGCCAGCAGCCCAGTAAGCAATCAGCCCCAGCATTTT.

The chain has TRBV10-3 and TRBJ2-7, with TRBD1 as a possible D gene (5 bases). This CDR3 region has 13 residues. Deletions cut 4 bases from V and 6 bases from J, with 13 bases between. Germline assignment: CDR1 ENHRY and CDR2 SYGVKD. CDR3 region: CAISVTAGREQYF. CDR3 coding DNA: TGTGCCATCAGTGTGACCGCAGGGCGCGAGCAGTACTTC.

The genes are TRBV7-9 and TRBJ1-1; possible D gene TRBD1, 5 bases. The CDR3 consists of 13 residues. V lost 1 base to trimming and J lost 8 bases, with 11 bases between them. Germline V gene sequence: CDR1 SEHNR, CDR2 FQNEAQ (reference sequence). The CDR3: CASSLEDRGEAFF. The CDR3 nucleotides are TGTGCCAGCAGCTTAGAGGATCGGGGGGAAGCTTTCTTT.

The chain has TRBV4-1 and TRBJ1-1; D remains ambiguous. The CDR3 contains 12 residues. Germline V gene data show CDR1 as MGHRA and CDR2 as YSYEKL. Trimming pared 3 bases from V and 4 bases from J, leaving 6 bases between. CDR3 nucleotides: TGCGCCAGCAGCCACGAGCTCACTGAAGCTTTCTTT. Protein sequence: CASSHELTEAFF.

The chain links TRBV5-4 to TRBJ1-1; D is possibly TRBD1 (5 bases). Per germline, CDR1 SGHNT and CDR2 YYREEE (reference sequence). V was shortened by 1 base and J by 4 bases, with 11 bases between the two germline ends. The CDR3 is 14 residues long. CDR3 residues: CASSLKGMGTEAFF. The DNA for the CDR3 is TGTGCCAGCAGCTTGAAGGGGATGGGCACTGAAGCTTTCTTT.

The chain recombines TRBV6-5 with TRBJ1-5, with no clear D. CDR3 size: 14 residues. With 5 bases removed from V and 0 bases from J, the gap between germline ends came to 8 bases. CDR1 is MNHEY and CDR2 is SVGAGI in the germline V gene. The CDR3 region is CASSPISSNQPQHF. DNA of the CDR3: TGTGCCAGCAGTCCTATTAGTAGCAATCAGCCCCAGCATTTT.